This T cell receptor (beta chain) was observed in a study of T cells after somatic rescue of genetic block. Trimming removed 5 bases from V and 1 base from J, with 3 bases in between. The CDR3 runs 11 residues. CDR1 is SGHTA and CDR2 is FQGNSA in the germline V gene. Sequenced by immunoSEQ multiplex PCR; TCRdb stores in-frame clones only, minus some. This table holds more than 70,000 clones, 70% to 90% found once. This sequence joins TRBV7-2 and TRBJ2-7, with no clear D. The TCR comes from a woman younger than 30. Sequencing was done on a sample of peripheral blood mononuclear cells (PBMCs). As DNA, the CDR3 is TGTGCCAGCAGCCCTTCCTACGAGCAGTACTTC. Translating gives CASSPSYEQYF. The variable domain in full, with the rest retrieved from reference TRBV7-2 and TRBJ2-7, is GAGVSQSPSNKVTEKGKDVELRCDPISGHTALYWYRQSLGQGLEFLIYFQGNSAPDKSGLPSDRFSAERTGGSVSTLTIQRTQQEDSAVYLCASSPSYEQYFGPGTRLTVT.